This is a list of T cell receptor beta chains from one sample in a study of identical twins. TCRdb reprocessed the 5' RACE reads via MiXCR and lists one record per CDR3 protein. The sample includes approximately 490,000 distinct CDR3 sequences, about 20% of them seen just once. The same sample was also used in a study of yellow fever vaccine responses in identical twins.

The sequenced material came from CD4+ T cells sorted from blood. The receptors were gathered from a woman in her late teens or twenties in good health. Both conserved end residues are part of each CDR3. The order of the fields is clone size, V gene, D gene, J gene, CDR3 DNA, CDR3 protein. The D gene is left open where the match is weak. A clone size is listed for some rows: how often the clone was seen (once, few, many), or a class if it is expanded.

>few|TRBV25-1|TRBD1|TRBJ1-6
TGTGCCAGCACCGGACAGGTGACTTCACCCCTCCACTTT
CASTGQVTSPLHF
>few|TRBV2|.|TRBJ2-1
TGTGCCAGCAGTGGGTTCACTTCGATCAATGAGCAGTTCTTC
CASSGFTSINEQFF
>.|TRBV24-1|.|TRBJ1-5
TGTGCCACCAGTGTCGGGATTGTGGGCATCGGTGGGGATCAGCCCCAGCATTTT
CATSVGIVGIGGDQPQHF
>.|TRBV9|.|TRBJ1-3
TGTGCCAGCAGCGCCGTACAGGGATTAAGAAACACCATATATTTT
CASSAVQGLRNTIYF
>.|TRBV20-1|.|TRBJ1-2
TGCAGTGCTAGAGATTCCGCGGTATCGGGCTACACCTTC
CSARDSAVSGYTF
>many|TRBV12-3/TRBV12-4|.|TRBJ2-2
TGTGCCAGCAGTTTATCGGGACTCGGCGGGGAGCTGTTTTTT
CASSLSGLGGELFF
>.|TRBV5-1|TRBD2|TRBJ2-1
TGCGCCAGCAGCTTGGCCTTAGGCGGGGGGGCTGGCAATGAGCAGTTCTTC
CASSLALGGGAGNEQFF
>.|TRBV10-3|.|TRBJ2-6
TGTGCCATCGGGGAGGACAGGCCCTTTGGGGCCAACGTCCTGACTTTC
CAIGEDRPFGANVLTF
>.|TRBV5-1|TRBD2|TRBJ2-1
TGCGCCAGCAGCGGGTCTAGCGGGTCCTACAATGAGCAGTTCTTC
CASSGSSGSYNEQFF
>few|TRBV5-1|.|TRBJ2-2
TGCGCCAGCAGCCAGCAGGGTCCGAACACCGGGGAGCTGTTTTTT
CASSQQGPNTGELFF
>few|TRBV7-6|.|TRBJ2-7
TGTGCCAGCAGCTTGGGTAGCGGTATGTCCTACGAGCAGTACTTC
CASSLGSGMSYEQYF
>.|TRBV2|.|TRBJ2-3
TGTGCCAGCAGTAGCTATTCAGATACGCAGTATTTT
CASSSYSDTQYF
>.|TRBV3-1|.|TRBJ2-4
TGTGCCAGCAGCCAAGGGCAAGCGAACATTCAGTACTTC
CASSQGQANIQYF
>.|TRBV6-1|.|TRBJ1-2
TGTGCCAGCAGGCCCCCCCAGGTGCGGGACTATGGCTACACCTTC
CASRPPQVRDYGYTF
>many|TRBV28|TRBD2|TRBJ2-3
TGTGCCAGCAGTTTAGCGGGGGTGGGCACAGATACGCAGTATTTT
CASSLAGVGTDTQYF
>few|TRBV28|TRBD1|TRBJ1-2
TGTGCCAGCAGTTTGTCCGGGACAGGGCCCTCTGTCACCTTC
CASSLSGTGPSVTF
>.|TRBV6-2/TRBV6-3|.|TRBJ2-2
TGTGCCAGCAGTTACGCCAAAGGGTATTGGTTCACCGGGGAGCTGTTTTTT
CASSYAKGYWFTGELFF
>few|TRBV12-3/TRBV12-4|TRBD2|TRBJ2-1
TGTGCCAGCAGTTTACTCAGCGGGAACAACAATGAGCAGTTCTTC
CASSLLSGNNNEQFF
>few|TRBV7-2|.|TRBJ2-1
TGTGCCAGCAGCTCGGACTGGGGCTCCTACAATGAGCAGTTCTTC
CASSSDWGSYNEQFF
>.|TRBV10-3|TRBD2|TRBJ2-1
TGTGCCATCAGCGAGGGACTAGCGGGAGTAGATGAGCAGTTCTTC
CAISEGLAGVDEQFF
>few|TRBV20-1|TRBD2|TRBJ2-1
TGCAGTGCTATGCTAGCGGGGGCGGGGGAGCAGTTCTTC
CSAMLAGAGEQFF
>few|TRBV5-1|.|TRBJ1-6
TGCGCCAGCAGCCCGGCCGCAACACCGAATTCACCCCTCCACTTT
CASSPAATPNSPLHF
>few|TRBV5-1|TRBD1|TRBJ1-1
TGCGCCAGCAGCTTGGGGACAGGGTCCCACACTGAAGCTTTCTTT
CASSLGTGSHTEAFF
>few|TRBV20-1|.|TRBJ2-5
TGCAGTGCTAGCGGGAGCGGAGAGACCCAGTACTTC
CSASGSGETQYF
>few|TRBV24-1|TRBD2|TRBJ2-3
TGTGCCACCAGTGCGGGAGGTCCCACAGATACGCAGTATTTT
CATSAGGPTDTQYF
>.|TRBV20-1|.|TRBJ2-3
TGCAGTGCGAGGATGGGGGGACTTTCCACAGATACGCAGTATTTT
CSARMGGLSTDTQYF
>.|TRBV21-1|.|TRBJ2-7
TGTGCCTGGCGGACCTACGAGCAGTACTTC
CAWRTYEQYF
>.|TRBV5-5|.|TRBJ1-1
TGTGCCAGCAGCACGGGAGATAGGATCGGTACTGAAGCTTTCTTT
CASSTGDRIGTEAFF
>few|TRBV28|TRBD2|TRBJ2-5
TGTGCCAGCAGTCCCCTTGGTAGCGGGATTTCCTACCAAGAGACCCAGTACTTC
CASSPLGSGISYQETQYF
>.|TRBV19|.|TRBJ2-3
TGTGCCTCCAAACGCCTAGCGAGCACAGATACGCAGTATTTT
CASKRLASTDTQYF
>.|TRBV25-1|TRBD1|TRBJ2-7
TGTGCCAGCAGTGATGGAACAGGGGTATGGGCCGAGCAGTACTTC
CASSDGTGVWAEQYF
>.|TRBV24-1|.|TRBJ1-5
TGTGCCACCAGTGCTGGACCGCGTGCTGGCAATCAGCCCCAGCATTTT
CATSAGPRAGNQPQHF
>.|TRBV20-1|TRBD2|TRBJ2-3
TGCAGTGCCACCGGGACTAGCGGGTTCAGCACAGATACGCAGTATTTT
CSATGTSGFSTDTQYF
>many|TRBV7-9|.|TRBJ2-3
TGTGCCAGCAGCTCCGGGGGTAGCACAGATACGCAGTATTTT
CASSSGGSTDTQYF
>.|TRBV11-3|.|TRBJ2-3
TGTGCCAGCAGCACCCATCTCGGCACAGATACGCAGTATTTT
CASSTHLGTDTQYF
>few|TRBV6-1|.|TRBJ1-4
TGTGCCAGCAAACGGGATGCAACTAATGAAAAACTGTTTTTT
CASKRDATNEKLFF